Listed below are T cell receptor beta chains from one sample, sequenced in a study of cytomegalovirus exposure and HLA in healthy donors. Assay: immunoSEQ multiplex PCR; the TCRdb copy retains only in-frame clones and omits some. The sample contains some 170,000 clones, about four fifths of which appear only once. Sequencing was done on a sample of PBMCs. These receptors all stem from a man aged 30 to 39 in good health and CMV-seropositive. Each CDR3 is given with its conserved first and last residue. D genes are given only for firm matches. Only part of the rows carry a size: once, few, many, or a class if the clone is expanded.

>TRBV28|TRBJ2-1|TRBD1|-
CASSSWTGGNEQFF
TGTGCCAGCAGTAGCTGGACAGGGGGCAATGAGCAGTTCTTC
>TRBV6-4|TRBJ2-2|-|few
CASSDYPGTGELFF
TGTGCCAGCAGTGACTACCCGGGGACCGGGGAGCTGTTTTTT
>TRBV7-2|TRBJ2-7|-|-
CASSLGAEQYF
TGTGCCAGCAGCTTAGGGGCCGAGCAGTACTTC
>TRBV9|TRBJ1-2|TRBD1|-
CASSVGDRVLYGYTF
TGTGCCAGCAGCGTAGGGGACAGGGTGCTCTATGGCTACACCTTC
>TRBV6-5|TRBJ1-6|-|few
CASSYLQNSPLHF
TGTGCCAGCAGTTACTTACAGAATTCACCCCTCCACTTT
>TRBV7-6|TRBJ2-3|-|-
CASSFRGAPTDTQYF
TGTGCCAGCAGTTTTCGCGGGGCCCCCACAGATACGCAGTATTTT
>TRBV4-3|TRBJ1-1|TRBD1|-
CASSQDFGDRAYRTEAFF
TGCGCCAGCAGCCAAGACTTTGGGGACAGGGCCTACAGGACTGAAGCTTTCTTT
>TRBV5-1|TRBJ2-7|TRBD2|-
CASSLVASGRAYEQYF
TGCGCCAGCAGCTTGGTGGCTAGCGGGAGGGCCTACGAGCAGTACTTC
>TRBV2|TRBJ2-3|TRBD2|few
CASSVAPAGGTQYF
TGTGCCAGCAGTGTCGCTCCAGCGGGGGGTACGCAGTATTTT
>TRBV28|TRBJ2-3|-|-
CASSPLSGGTDTQYF
TGTGCCAGCAGCCCCCTGTCCGGTGGCACAGATACGCAGTATTTT
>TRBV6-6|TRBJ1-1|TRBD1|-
CASSEGQGFAEAFF
TGTGCCAGCAGCGAGGGACAGGGGTTCGCTGAAGCTTTCTTT